This T cell receptor (beta chain) appears in the sequencing data of a study of shared clonotypes between healthy human individuals. Study-wide results and limits: Relative to memory subsets, naive subsets generally showed larger estimated richness.

Those who donated were healthy HIV-negative adults, with no recent acute infections or vaccinations reported. This clone was seen more than once but under ten times. Its antigen remains unidentified. Assay used: immunoSEQ multiplex PCR; TCRdb lists only in-frame clones, some missing. The table has a few hundred thousand clones, around 74% seen once. Germline V gene sequence: CDR1 WSHSY, CDR2 SAAADI. The V and J ends lost 5 bases and 5 bases respectively, with 12 bases between them. The CDR3 loop spans 13 amino acids. Sample: memory CD4+ T cells sorted from blood. Noted subset: CD45RA-negative fraction. The chain joins TRBV10-2 to TRBJ1-1; D may be TRBD1 (5 bases). The receptor's source is a man aged 25 to 45 in good health. CDR3: CASSLTRGTEAFF. The DNA of the CDR3 is TGCGCCAGCAGTTTAACAAGGGGAACTGAAGCTTTCTTT.